Given below is one TCR beta chain in context. Random hexamers served to reverse transcribe roughly 0.45 to 1 ug RNA. Amplification of TCR beta CDR3 across 54 Vbeta and 13 Jbeta was performed with immunoSEQ multiplex PCR. TCRdb processed the immunoSEQ multiplex PCR reads anew with MiXCR; each CDR3 protein has one entry. The table includes about 60,000 distinct CDR3 sequences, 90% to 95% detected once. This entry comes from a study of CD8 T cells in Susac syndrome. Germline V gene data show CDR1 as SGHRS and CDR2 as YFSETQ. The CDR3 spans 15 residues. V was clipped by 3 bases and J by 3 bases, with 15 bases between them. The authors carried out high-throughput sequencing of TCR beta. They applied it to CD8+ and CD4+ T cells obtained from blood. As controls, healthy donors matched for age and sex were used. TEMRA cells were FACS-enriched, with CD8+ and CD4+ T cells isolated negatively.

The rearrangement links TRBV5-1 to TRBJ1-1, with D possibly matching TRBD1 (5 bases). The source material was CD8+ T cells from PBMCs. This clonotype was obtained from a human donor in good health. The CDR3 coding sequence is TGCGCCAGCAGCTGGGGTCCCAGGGAGGACACTGAAGCTTTCTTT. It translates to CASSWGPREDTEAFF.